The following is a T cell receptor (beta chain) sequence with its context. This entry is derived from a study of shared clonotypes between healthy human individuals. CD8 cells classed as naive were CD45RO-negative and positively selected for CCR7, excluding terminally differentiated effector memory CD45RA+ cells. Unmatched junction bases numbered 4, after V lost 9 bases and J lost 4 bases. The CDR3 length is 12 residues. Germline CDR1 MDHEN, CDR2 SYDVKM. Sequenced by immunoSEQ multiplex PCR; TCRdb stores in-frame clones only, minus some. This table holds roughly 550,000 clones, about 95% found once. Specimen: naive CD8+ T cells sorted from blood. This clonotype was sampled from a woman between 25 and 40 years old in good health. V and J are TRBV28 and TRBJ2-7; 9 bases map to TRBD1. For the CDR3, the DNA is TGTGCCAGTATTGACAGGGGGTACGAGCAGTACTTC. Protein product: CASIDRGYEQYF. Using reference TRBV28 and TRBJ2-7 for the parts outside the CDR3, the full variable domain is DVKVTQSSRYLVKRTGEKVFLECVQDMDHENMFWYRQDPGLGLRLIYFSYDVKMKEKGDIPEGYSVSREKKERFSLILESASTNQTSMYLCASIDRGYEQYFGPGTRLTVT.